The 9 T cell receptor beta chains reported below all come from one sample, sequenced in a study of OX40 agonist ivuxolimab in advanced cancers. The protocol was immunoSEQ multiplex PCR, while the TCRdb copy is restricted to in-frame clones and leaves out a portion. The repertoire holds about 99,000 clones, with roughly 95% as singletons. Sequencing used CD4+ or CD8+ T cells sorted from blood, obtained in a trial of the OX40 agonist ivuxolimab. These receptors all stem from an adult with an advanced solid tumor such as melanoma, head and neck, liver or kidney cancer.

This clone was recorded once. The chain links TRBV4-1 to TRBJ2-2, with 8 bases lining up with TRBD2. CDR3 length: 17 residues. With 4 bases clipped from V and 1 base from J, the junction kept 8 bases outside the gene matches. Per germline, CDR1 MGHRA and CDR2 YSYEKL. The CDR3 DNA reads as TGCGCCAGCAGCCCCCTAGGCCTAGCGGGGAACACCGGGGAGCTGTTTTTT. Translated: CASSPLGLAGNTGELFF.

This CDR3 reads CASSSVEGQYF. CDR3 in DNA: TGTGCCAGCAGCTCAGTCGAGGGGCAGTACTTC. This chain joins TRBV7-9 and TRBJ2-5; D might be TRBD1 or TRBD2, each matching 5 bases. The CDR3 runs 11 residues. The ends were cut back, 4 bases at V and 11 bases at J, with 11 bases in the middle. Germline loops: CDR1 SEHNR, CDR2 FQNEAQ (reference sequence).

This clone has only a few counts. The rearrangement joins TRBV7-9 to TRBJ2-7; tentative D call: TRBD2 (5 bases). The germline V and J ends were trimmed by 5 bases and 7 bases, with 18 bases remaining between them. CDR1 SEHNR and CDR2 FQNEAQ come from the germline V gene (reference sequence). The length of the CDR3 is 14 residues. CDR3 sequence reads: CASSAVDATGEQYF. CDR3 DNA: TGTGCCAGCAGCGCGGTCGACGCAACGGGAGAGCAGTACTTC.

The CDR3 DNA reads as TGTGCCAGCAGCTTTTGGCGTAGGGACGAGCAGTACTTC. This translates into CASSFWRRDEQYF. The chain recombines TRBV5-6 with TRBJ2-7; D is undetermined. V lost 2 bases, J lost 5 bases, and 11 bases lay in between. The CDR3 length is 13 residues. Germline values: CDR1 SGHDT, CDR2 YYEEEE.

V gene TRBV7-9 combines with J gene TRBJ1-1, with TRBD1 identical over 7 bases. The ends lost 5 bases at V and 0 bases at J; junction bases unmatched: 9. Per germline, CDR1 SEHNR and CDR2 FQNEAQ (reference sequence). The CDR3 runs to 16 residues. CDR3 region: CASSLDRAMLNTEAFF. The CDR3 region has the DNA TGTGCCAGCAGCCTAGACAGGGCTATGTTGAACACTGAAGCTTTCTTT.

The chain carries TRBV4-3 and TRBJ1-2; TRBD1 is a possible D gene (5 bases). CDR1 LGHNA and CDR2 YSLEER come from the germline V gene. This CDR3 contains 15 residues. The germline V and J ends were trimmed by 0 bases and 6 bases, with 14 bases remaining between them. The CDR3 here is CASSQDTGRADGYTF. CDR3 in DNA: TGCGCCAGCAGCCAAGATACGGGCAGGGCCGATGGCTACACCTTC.

The chain employs TRBV10-2 and TRBJ2-7; TRBD2 matches at 7 bases. CDR3 length: 13 amino acids. With V trimmed by 2 bases and J by 4 bases, 2 bases remained unmatched. Germline CDR1 reads WSHSY; CDR2 reads SAAADI. DNA for the CDR3: TGCGCCAGCAGTGAGGGGGGAGGGTACGAGCAGTACTTC. Translating gives CASSEGGGYEQYF.

This chain connects TRBV19 to TRBJ2-2; 8 bases are shared with TRBD1. CDR1 and CDR2 (germline): LNHDA, SQIVND (reference sequence). This CDR3 comprises 13 residues. The trim removed 8 bases at V and 4 bases at J, leaving 3 bases unmatched. CDR3 sequence (DNA): TGTGCCAGTTCGACAGGGGTCACCGGGGAGCTGTTTTTT. This sequence encodes CASSTGVTGELFF.

This clone was counted a few times. This rearrangement joins TRBV19 to TRBJ1-2, with 8 bases aligning to TRBD1. The CDR3 runs to 13 residues. CDR1 is LNHDA, CDR2 SQIVND, per germline (reference sequence). Trimming cost V 5 bases and J 6 bases; bases outside gene matches: 5. Here the CDR3 DNA reads TGTGCCAGTAGTCAGGGGGCGGTGGATGGCTACACCTTC. It is translated as CASSQGAVDGYTF.